A single TCR beta chain is shown here with its context. The antigen remains unidentified. Repertoires were generated with immunoSEQ multiplex PCR, while TCRdb's copy carries only in-frame clones and drops some. The table lists more than 75,000 clones, 85% to 95% of them singletons. The sample belongs to a study of PD-L1 blockade in urothelial cancer. About the study: Researchers found blood samples held a median of 141,255 T cells. Whole-study findings and limits: Pretreatment TCR clonality in blood under the median foretold superior survival.

The V and J ends lost 4 bases and 1 base respectively, with 11 bases between them. The CDR3 spans 14 residues. The V gene's germline CDR1 is SGHKS and CDR2 YYEKEE (reference sequence). This TCR came from a man in his sixties with urothelial cancer. The chain couples TRBV5-5 to TRBJ2-5, with a possible D match to TRBD1 (6 bases). The material sequenced was PBMCs, taken around atezolizumab (anti-PD-L1) treatment. As DNA, the CDR3 is TGTGCCAGCAGCCTAGACAGGCCCCAAGAGACCCAGTACTTC. Translation gives CASSLDRPQETQYF.